The 11 T cell receptor beta chains below come from one sample, sequenced in a study of T-cell memory formation after mild COVID-19. Each CDR3 protein gets one entry after TCRdb re-called the 5' RACE reads with MiXCR. The sample records over 70,000 distinct CDR3 sequences, roughly 16% being singletons. What was sequenced was PBMCs or a T cell subset sorted from them (not recorded which). All receptors derive from a man between 18 and 35 years old who had mild COVID-19 (a few samples of this study predate the infection). Cell type and time point are not known.

This clonotype was recorded many times. V is TRBV6-1 and J is TRBJ1-6, with 7 bases that match TRBD1. V dropped 11 bases and J dropped 5; count of bases not matched to a gene: 6. In germline, CDR1 is MNHNS, CDR2 SASEGT. This CDR3 is built from 13 residues. In DNA, the CDR3 is TGTGCCGGGGGACAGCCTGATAATTCACCCCTCCACTTT. It specifies CAGGQPDNSPLHF.

The chain is built from TRBV7-9 and TRBJ1-1; 11 nucleotides align to TRBD1. Germline values: CDR1 SEHNR, CDR2 FQNEAQ (reference sequence). This CDR3 comprises 15 residues. V lost 5 bases to trimming and J lost 5 bases; unmatched junction nucleotides: 7. CDR3 nucleotides: TGTGCCAGCAGCACCCGGACAGGGGGCGGAACTGAAGCTTTCTTT. Residues: CASSTRTGGGTEAFF.

In this sample, this clonotype turned up a few times. The chain employs TRBV7-9 and TRBJ1-3; D unresolved. V was cut by 5 bases and J by 0 bases, with 17 bases left in between. The germline gives CDR1 SEHNR, CDR2 FQNEAQ (reference sequence). The CDR3 totals 17 residues. The CDR3 is CASSRVGRPSSGNTIYF. CDR3 nucleotides: TGTGCCAGCAGCCGCGTTGGTAGGCCCAGCTCTGGAAACACCATATATTTT.

This clonotype was detected a few times. The chain has TRBV29-1 and TRBJ2-1; 12 bases are a match to TRBD2. This CDR3 contains 15 residues. The V gene's germline CDR1 is SQVTM and CDR2 ANQGSEA. With 4 bases clipped from V and 2 bases from J, the junction kept 3 bases outside the gene matches. The CDR3 DNA is TGCAGCGTTGGACTAGCGGGGGTGGCCTACAATGAGCAGTTCTTC. Its translation is CSVGLAGVAYNEQFF.

CDR3 protein: CASSSLGAEAFF. The CDR3 DNA follows: TGTGCCAGCAGTTCCCTTGGGGCGGAAGCTTTCTTT. The chain links TRBV11-2 to TRBJ1-1; D possibly corresponds to TRBD1 (5 bases). Trimming left V 6 bases short and J 8 bases short, with 13 bases between. The CDR3 spans 12 residues. Germline loops: CDR1 SGHAT, CDR2 FQNNGV.

The chain has TRBV7-9 and TRBJ2-3; D unclear. CDR1 and CDR2 from the germline V gene are SEHNR and FQNEAQ (reference sequence). The CDR3 is 15 amino acids. V lost 5 bases, J lost 6 bases, and 18 bases lay in between. Here the CDR3 DNA reads TGTGCCAGCAGCCTATCGGCGGCAGAAGGGGATACGCAGTATTTT. This codes for CASSLSAAEGDTQYF.

This clonotype has just a few counts. The V call is TRBV7-9, the J call TRBJ2-2; D is unresolved. The V end lost 4 bases, the J end lost 11 bases, and 2 bases lay between the germline ends. Germline CDR1 is SEHNR and CDR2 is FQNEAQ (reference sequence). The CDR3 totals 9 residues. CDR3 nucleotides: TGTGCCAGCAGCTCCGAGCTGTTTTTT. Protein sequence: CASSSELFF.

This clonotype was seen a single time. The chain carries TRBV6-5 and TRBJ1-2; D gene unclear. The V gene lost 6 bases and the J gene lost 4 bases, with 15 bases spanning the gap. Germline V gene data show CDR1 as MNHEY and CDR2 as SVGAGI. This CDR3 region has 14 residues. DNA for the CDR3: TGTGCCAGCAGGCCCAAAGGCGTCCGCTATGGCTACACCTTC. Translated, it gives CASRPKGVRYGYTF.

The chain recombines TRBV7-2 with TRBJ2-1; D remains ambiguous. V gave up 4 bases and J gave up 9 bases, with 10 bases separating them. Germline lookup yields CDR1 SGHTA and CDR2 FQGNSA. This CDR3 contains 12 residues. CDR3 residues: CASSSGHREQFF. CDR3 DNA sequence: TGTGCCAGCAGCTCCGGTCACCGTGAGCAGTTCTTC.

The rearrangement joins TRBV4-3 to TRBJ2-5; D tentatively fits TRBD1 or TRBD2 (5 bases each). Germline CDR1 is LGHNA and CDR2 is YSLEER. The length of the CDR3 is 16 residues. The V gene lost 0 bases and the J gene lost 2 bases, with 13 bases spanning the gap. The CDR3 nucleotides are TGCGCCAGCAGCCAAGATCGTCCAGGGAGACAAGAGACCCAGTACTTC. Its protein product is CASSQDRPGRQETQYF.

The chain couples TRBV15 to TRBJ1-2; D might be TRBD1 (5 bases). The germline CDR1 and CDR2 sequences are LNHNV and YYDKDF (reference sequence). CDR3 length: 16 residues. V lost 0 bases to trimming and J lost 8 bases, with 19 bases between them. For the CDR3, the DNA is TGTGCCACCAGCAGAGATGGAGGAACGACTCCAGGGGGCTACACCTTC. The encoded protein is CATSRDGGTTPGGYTF.